Listed here are 6 T cell receptor beta chains from one sample, sequenced in a study of T-cell memory formation after mild COVID-19. TCRdb called the 5' RACE reads again in MiXCR, with one record for every CDR3 protein. The sample includes roughly 580,000 distinct CDR3 sequences, about a sixth of them seen just once. Specimen: PBMCs or a T cell subset sorted from them (not recorded which). The receptors here all came from an adult woman who had mild COVID-19 (a few samples of this study predate the infection). Cell type and time point are not known.

V gene TRBV20-1 combines with J gene TRBJ2-2, with TRBD2 matching 14 bases. The CDR3 has 16 residues. J was trimmed by 4 bases and V by 7 bases; bases with no gene match: 8. CDR1 and CDR2 from the germline V gene are DFQATT and SNEGSKA (reference sequence). The CDR3 DNA reads as TGCAGTGTCCCGGGACTAGCGGGAGCGGTCACCGGGGAGCTGTTTTTT. This codes for CSVPGLAGAVTGELFF.

This clonotype occurred once. The gene calls are TRBV27 and TRBJ1-2, with 7 bases matching TRBD1. V lost 5 bases and J lost 4; bases outside the gene matches: 4. The V gene's germline CDR1 is MNHEY and CDR2 SMNVEV (reference sequence). The CDR3 length is 13 residues. CDR3 nucleotides: TGTGCCAGCAGTGGTCCAGGGGGCTATGGCTACACCTTC. Translated: CASSGPGGYGYTF.

This clonotype has a handful of counts. The rearrangement uses TRBV5-6 and TRBJ2-5; 14 nucleotides line up with TRBD2. V lost 4 bases, J lost 5 bases, and 4 bases stayed unmatched. The CDR3 is 15 residues long. CDR1 SGHDT and CDR2 YYEEEE come from the germline V gene. Written as DNA, the CDR3 is TGTGCCAGCAGCCCGACTAGCGGGGGGGCCGAGACCCAGTACTTC. This gives the protein CASSPTSGGAETQYF.

In this sample, this clonotype turned up a few times. This sequence joins TRBV7-3 and TRBJ2-3; D is uncertain. The CDR3 spans 13 residues. V was pared by 5 bases and J by 6 bases, with 12 bases between. CDR1 is SGHTA and CDR2 is FQGTGA in the germline V gene. The CDR3 sequence is CASSLGRDDTQYF. The CDR3 nucleotides are TGTGCCAGCAGCCTCGGACGAGATGATACGCAGTATTTT.

Here the CDR3 reads CASSKKGTGSTGELFF. DNA for the CDR3: TGTGCCAGCAGTAAGAAGGGGACAGGGAGCACCGGGGAGCTGTTTTTT. The chain is built from TRBV25-1 and TRBJ2-2; TRBD1 matches 9 bases. V trimming: 5 bases; J trimming: 4 bases; junction bases outside the gene matches: 8. Germline V lookup: CDR1 MGHDK, CDR2 SYGVNS. This CDR3 is built from 16 residues.

The chain couples TRBV3-1 to TRBJ2-5; TRBD2 aligns across 12 bases. Germline values: CDR1 LGHDT, CDR2 YNNKEL (reference sequence). Germline trimming cut 6 bases from V and 10 bases from J; bases unmatched to any gene: 9. This CDR3 spans 14 amino acids. The CDR3: CASRDLGLAGNQYF. The DNA for the CDR3 is TGTGCCAGCAGGGACCTAGGACTAGCGGGGAACCAGTACTTC.